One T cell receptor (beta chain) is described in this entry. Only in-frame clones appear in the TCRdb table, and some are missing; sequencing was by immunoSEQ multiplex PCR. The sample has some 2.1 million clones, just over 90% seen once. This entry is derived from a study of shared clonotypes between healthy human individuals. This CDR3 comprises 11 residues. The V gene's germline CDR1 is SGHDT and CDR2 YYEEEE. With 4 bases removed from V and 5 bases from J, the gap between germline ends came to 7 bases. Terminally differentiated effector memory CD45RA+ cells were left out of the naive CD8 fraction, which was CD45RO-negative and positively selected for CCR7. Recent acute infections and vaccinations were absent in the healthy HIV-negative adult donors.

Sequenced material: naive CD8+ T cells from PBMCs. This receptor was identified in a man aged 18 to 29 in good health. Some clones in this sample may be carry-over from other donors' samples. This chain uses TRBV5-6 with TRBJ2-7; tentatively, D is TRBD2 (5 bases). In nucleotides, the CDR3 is TGTGCCAGCAGCCGGGAACACGAGCAGTACTTC. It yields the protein CASSREHEQYF.